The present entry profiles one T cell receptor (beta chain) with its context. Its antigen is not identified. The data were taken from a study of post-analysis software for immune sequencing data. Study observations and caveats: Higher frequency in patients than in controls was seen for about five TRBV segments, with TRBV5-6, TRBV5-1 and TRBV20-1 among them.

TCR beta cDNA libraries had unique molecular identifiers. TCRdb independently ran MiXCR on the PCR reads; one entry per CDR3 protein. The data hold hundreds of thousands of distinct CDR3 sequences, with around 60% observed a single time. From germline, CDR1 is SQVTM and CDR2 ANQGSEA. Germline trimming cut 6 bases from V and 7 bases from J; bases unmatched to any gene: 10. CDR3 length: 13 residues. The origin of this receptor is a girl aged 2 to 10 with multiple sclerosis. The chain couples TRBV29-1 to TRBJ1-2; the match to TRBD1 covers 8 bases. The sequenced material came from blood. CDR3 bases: TGCAGCGTCTCCCAACAGGGGGTTCCTGGCTACACCTTC. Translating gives CSVSQQGVPGYTF.